This entry features one TCR beta chain sequence. Antigen: not known. The CDR3 is made up of 15 amino acids. Trimming stripped 4 bases from V and 1 base from J, with 12 bases between. Looked up from germline, CDR1 is SGHNT and CDR2 is YYREEE (reference sequence). Uncontrolled infection, other autoimmune disease, pregnancy or lactation disqualified patients from enrolment. Clinical symptoms, serum thyroxine, TRAb, thyroid ultrasound and orbital computed tomography informed diagnoses. Amplification of TCR beta CDR3 regions was performed using RNA transcripts as template. The HTBI primer set was used in a first-round RT-PCR of the TCR CDR3. TCRdb fed the multiplex PCR reads into MiXCR, producing one record per CDR3 protein. Here the sample spans about 400,000 distinct CDR3 sequences, around 14% being singletons. This sample was taken from a study of T cells in Graves' hyperthyroidism and ophthalmopathy.

Study-level points and caveats: Stable hyperthyroidism and ophthalmopathy were separated using 13 V-J signatures.

This TCR derives from a woman in her 30s with Graves' hyperthyroidism. The chain carries TRBV5-4 and TRBJ1-3; no reliable D call. Input material: blood. Written as DNA, the CDR3 is TGTGCCAGCAGCCCGGACCTCATGTCTGGAAACACCATATATTTT. As protein: CASSPDLMSGNTIYF.